The 23 T cell receptor beta chains below all came from one sample that was sequenced in a study of spatial heterogeneity in lung cancer. MiXCR was run by TCRdb on the 5' RACE reads, yielding one entry per CDR3 protein. The table lists roughly 48,000 distinct CDR3 sequences, approximately 5.3% of them singletons. Documented time point: sample taken at primary tumor resection. The source was PBMCs, collected at surgery. Source of these receptors: a male donor with early-stage non-small cell lung cancer.

This clonotype was recorded at least ten times. The CDR3, as DNA: TGCGCCAGCAGCCAATCAGGAGGGGGACAGGGGAACAATGAGCAGTTCTTC. Translating it yields CASSQSGGGQGNNEQFF. The chain uses TRBV4-1 and TRBJ2-1, with 10 bases lining up with TRBD1. CDR3 size: 17 residues. After removal of 2 bases from V and 5 bases from J, the junction contained 9 bases not matched to a gene. Germline CDR1 MGHRA, CDR2 YSYEKL.

Many counts were recorded for this clonotype. This chain links TRBV20-1 with TRBJ2-5; maybe TRBD2 (8 bases). Germline V gene data show CDR1 as DFQATT and CDR2 as SNEGSKA (reference sequence). Trimming removed 6 bases from V and 2 bases from J, with 16 bases in between. CDR3 length equals 14 residues. CDR3 bases: TGCAGTGCGTACCGGGAGGGGGCACAAGAGACCCAGTACTTC. Its translation is CSAYREGAQETQYF.

At least ten counts were recorded for this clonotype. The chain uses TRBV5-1 and TRBJ2-6, with D unresolved. Per the germline V gene, CDR1 is SGHRS and CDR2 is YFSETQ. The CDR3 has 12 residues. V was shortened by 6 bases and J by 3 bases, with 4 bases between the two germline ends. The CDR3 coding sequence is TGCGCCAGCATCGGTGGGGCCAACGTCCTGACTTTC. This translates into CASIGGANVLTF.

This clonotype was seen many times. The rearrangement joins TRBV20-1 to TRBJ2-5; 13 bases map to TRBD2. Germline loops: CDR1 DFQATT, CDR2 SNEGSKA (reference sequence). J gave up 5 bases and V 0 bases, and 9 bases lay outside the gene matches. The CDR3 is 17 residues long. DNA of the CDR3: TGCAGTGCTAGAGACGGACTAGCGGGAGTTTCGGCGGAGACCCAGTACTTC. Translated, it gives CSARDGLAGVSAETQYF.

This clonotype was seen repeatedly, ten times or more. V is TRBV6-6 and J is TRBJ1-5; 7 nucleotides align to TRBD1. Trimming removed 5 bases from V and 7 bases from J; junction bases left unmatched: 8. Germline CDR1 reads MNHNY; CDR2 reads SVGAGI (reference sequence). This CDR3 contains 14 residues. CDR3 nucleotide sequence: TGTGCCAGCAGTCGTCGACAGGGAGAGCAGCCCCAGCATTTT. Translating gives CASSRRQGEQPQHF.

This clonotype occurred many times. The rearrangement links TRBV7-2 to TRBJ2-2; 14 bases fit TRBD2. The CDR3 covers 16 residues. Germline lookup yields CDR1 SGHTA and CDR2 FQGNSA. Trimming removed 5 bases from V and 6 bases from J; junction bases left unmatched: 5. CDR3 loop: CASSRLAGGVAGELFF. In nucleotides, the CDR3 is TGTGCCAGCAGCCGACTAGCGGGAGGGGTGGCCGGGGAGCTGTTTTTT.

In its sample, this clonotype was seen many times. CDR3 residues: CASSPSRQTNTGELFF. CDR3 nucleotides: TGTGCCAGCAGCCCCAGCAGGCAGACGAACACCGGGGAGCTGTTTTTT. J is TRBJ2-2 and V is TRBV4-2, with D hard to call. Trimming stripped 4 bases from V and 0 bases from J, with 12 bases between. CDR1 LGHNA and CDR2 YNFKEQ come from the germline V gene. CDR3 length equals 16 residues.

There are many counts of this clonotype. In DNA, the CDR3 is TGCAGTGCTAGGTATCGAGGCTACGAGCAGTACTTC. Protein product: CSARYRGYEQYF. V gene TRBV20-1 combines with J gene TRBJ2-7, with no clear D. V was clipped by 3 bases and J by 3 bases, with 9 bases between them. This CDR3 has 12 amino acids. Germline CDR1 and CDR2: DFQATT and SNEGSKA (reference sequence).

The table lists this clonotype with many counts. This chain links TRBV28 with TRBJ2-1, with D perhaps given as TRBD1 or TRBD2 (5 bases each). The CDR3 has 14 amino acids. V was cut by 2 bases and J by 7 bases, with 12 bases left in between. Germline V gene lookup returns CDR1 MDHEN and CDR2 SYDVKM. The CDR3: CASSLMGVANEQFF. CDR3 nucleotides: TGTGCCAGCAGTTTAATGGGGGTTGCGAATGAGCAGTTCTTC.

This clonotype was counted only a few times. The V and J genes are TRBV10-3 and TRBJ1-1; tentatively, D is TRBD1 (5 bases). There are 12 residues in the CDR3. Trimming took 4 bases from V and 6 from J, leaving 9 bases between them. Per the germline V gene, CDR1 is ENHRY and CDR2 is SYGVKD. CDR3 DNA sequence: TGTGCCATCAGTGTAGGGGAGGCTGAAGCTTTCTTT. Translation gives CAISVGEAEAFF.

This clonotype was detected many times. This chain connects TRBV5-1 to TRBJ2-5; the D gene is possibly TRBD1 (7 bases). This CDR3 is 16 amino acids long. Trimming left V 4 bases short and J 4 bases short, with 20 bases between. Germline values: CDR1 SGHRS, CDR2 YFSETQ. The CDR3 spells CASSAGNRGAVETQYF. In DNA form, the CDR3 reads TGCGCCAGCAGCGCGGGGAACAGGGGCGCAGTAGAGACCCAGTACTTC. Based on the CDR3 plus reference TRBV5-1 and TRBJ2-5, the full variable domain is KAGVTQTPRYLIKTRGQQVTLSCSPISGHRSVSWYQQTPGQGLQFLFEYFSETQRNKGNFPGRFSGRQFSNSRSEMNVSTLELGDSALYLCASSAGNRGAVETQYFGPGTRLLVL.

The table lists this clonotype with many counts. The chain employs TRBV29-1 and TRBJ2-5; 11 bases are shared with TRBD1. The CDR3 has 15 residues. CDR1 is SQVTM and CDR2 is ANQGSEA in the germline V gene. After removal of 7 bases from V and 5 bases from J, the junction contained 12 bases not matched to a gene. CDR3 sequence reads: CSAAKRTGGGETQYF. In DNA form, the CDR3 reads TGCAGCGCAGCGAAACGGACAGGGGGCGGCGAGACCCAGTACTTC.

This clonotype has at least ten counts. The chain recombines TRBV5-6 with TRBJ2-7; 13 nucleotides line up with TRBD2. CDR3 length: 15 amino acids. V lost 7 bases, J lost 5 bases, and 9 bases stayed unmatched. CDR1 and CDR2 from the germline V gene are SGHDT and YYEEEE. The CDR3 sequence is CASGITGTSGNEQYF. The CDR3 bases are TGTGCCAGCGGAATTACCGGGACTAGCGGGAACGAGCAGTACTTC. Supplemented by reference TRBV5-6 and TRBJ2-7, the full variable domain reads DAGVTQSPTHLIKTRGQQVTLRCSPKSGHDTVSWYQQALGQGPQFIFQYYEEEERQRGNFPDRFSGHQFPNYSSELNVNALLLGDSALYLCASGITGTSGNEQYFGPGTRLTVT.

The chain combines TRBV5-4 with TRBJ2-7, with 8 bases fitting TRBD1. CDR1 is SGHNT, CDR2 YYREEE, per germline (reference sequence). The CDR3 has 15 amino acids. The V segment lost 5 bases and the J segment 4 bases; nucleotides outside the gene matches: 11. The CDR3 spells CASSHRDRFLYEQYF. In DNA form, the CDR3 reads TGTGCCAGCAGTCACCGGGACAGGTTCCTATACGAGCAGTACTTC.

This clonotype showed up many times. The chain couples TRBV3-1 to TRBJ2-3; D uncertain. Germline CDR1 reads LGHDT; CDR2 reads YNNKEL (reference sequence). This CDR3 has 15 residues. Trimming removed 3 bases from V and 7 bases from J, with 17 bases in between. CDR3 coding DNA: TGTGCCAGCAGCCAGGTGGGTCGGTCAGCGAATACGCAGTATTTT. This sequence encodes CASSQVGRSANTQYF.

This clonotype was recorded a few times. The chain combines TRBV6-2 or TRBV6-3 with TRBJ1-1, with TRBD1 as a possible D gene (5 bases). Germline lookup yields CDR1 MNHEY and CDR2 SVGEGT. This CDR3 comprises 14 residues. Trimming removed 7 bases from V and 3 bases from J, with 15 bases in between. This CDR3 reads CASTSRGLYTEAFF. The CDR3 bases are TGTGCCAGCACCAGCCGGGGGTTGTACACTGAAGCTTTCTTT.

CDR3 in DNA: TGTGCCAGCAGCCAAGGCCCTAGCGGCTCCTACGAGCAGTACTTC. Protein sequence: CASSQGPSGSYEQYF. This sequence joins TRBV3-1 and TRBJ2-7; 7 nucleotides line up with TRBD2. V gave up 1 base and J gave up 0 bases; unmatched junction bases: 3. Germline V gene data show CDR1 as LGHDT and CDR2 as YNNKEL (reference sequence). The CDR3 is 15 amino acids.

This clonotype appeared many times. The chain links TRBV12-5 to TRBJ2-6; the match to TRBD1 covers 8 bases. From germline, CDR1 is LGHNT and CDR2 FRNRAP. After removal of 2 bases from V and 2 bases from J, the junction contained 5 bases not matched to a gene. CDR3 size: 17 residues. CDR3 nucleotides: TGTGCTAGTGGTTTGATACTACAGGGGGCTGGGGCCAACGTCCTGACTTTC. Translation: CASGLILQGAGANVLTF.

This clonotype was counted many times. V usage is TRBV10-3 and J usage is TRBJ1-4, with 12 bases matching TRBD1. With V trimmed by 3 bases and J by 8 bases, 4 bases remained unmatched. The CDR3 runs 15 residues. Germline values: CDR1 ENHRY, CDR2 SYGVKD. The CDR3 protein is CAISDPGTGGEKLFF. The CDR3 coding sequence is TGTGCCATCAGTGACCCCGGGACAGGGGGCGAAAAACTGTTTTTT.

The J gene is TRBJ2-7, the V gene TRBV29-1; D may correspond to TRBD1 or TRBD2 (5 bases each). The germline V and J ends were trimmed by 4 bases and 5 bases, with 15 bases remaining between them. The CDR3 length is 13 residues. Germline-derived CDR1 and CDR2 are SQVTM and ANQGSEA. The chain's CDR3 is CSVGPYGGHEQYF. The CDR3 DNA reads TGCAGCGTTGGTCCCTATGGGGGACACGAGCAGTACTTC.

This clonotype has at least ten counts. This chain uses TRBV21-1 with TRBJ1-5. TRBV21-1 is shown as a pseudogene. The CDR3 extends over 11 amino acids. The CDR3 DNA sequence: TGTGCCAGCACAGTCGGTCAGCCCCAGCATTTT. Amino acids: CASTVGQPQHF.

In this sample, this clonotype turned up many times. The V and J genes are TRBV28 and TRBJ2-5; 8 bases line up with TRBD2. The germline CDR1 and CDR2 sequences are MDHEN and SYDVKM. The J segment lost 4 bases and the V segment lost 7 bases, leaving 8 bases of the junction unmatched. The CDR3 has 14 amino acids. CDR3: CASNLSGGGETQYF. As DNA, the CDR3 is TGTGCCAGCAACCTCAGCGGGGGCGGAGAGACCCAGTACTTC.

This clonotype was seen repeatedly, ten times or more. This chain uses TRBV6-5 with TRBJ2-2; the D gene is possibly TRBD2 (6 bases). Germline V gene sequence: CDR1 MNHEY, CDR2 SVGAGI. Between the trimmed V and J ends, which lost 4 bases and 0 bases, there was a span of 12 bases. The CDR3 sequence is 16 residues long. CDR3 protein: CASSWGVASNTGELFF. The CDR3 bases are TGTGCCAGCAGTTGGGGGGTAGCCTCGAACACCGGGGAGCTGTTTTTT.